Listed below are T cell receptor beta chains from one sample, sequenced in a study of shared clonotypes between healthy human individuals. Sequencing was performed with immunoSEQ multiplex PCR; in TCRdb, only in-frame clones are kept and a portion is missing. The sample has hundreds of thousands of clones, 98% seen once; the top ten hold around 0.3%. Sequencing used naive CD8+ T cells sorted from blood. The receptors here all came from a man aged 25-40 years in good health. Each CDR3 is given with its conserved first and last residue. D genes are given only for firm matches. Some rows mark clone size as missing; the rest say once, few, many or name a class of expanded clone.

J: TRBJ2-2
V: TRBV2
size: .
D: TRBD1
DNA: TGTGCCCGAGGGACAGTAAACACCGGGGAGCTGTTTTTT
CDR3: CARGTVNTGELFF

J: TRBJ2-4
V: TRBV5-4
size: .
D: TRBD1
DNA: TGTGCCAGCAGCACCCTTGGACAGGGCTATACCAAAAACATTCAGTACTTC
CDR3: CASSTLGQGYTKNIQYF

J: TRBJ2-1
V: TRBV27
size: .
D: TRBD2
DNA: TGTGCCAGCAGTCCAATAGCGGGGAAAAGCTCCTACAATGAGCAGTTCTTC
CDR3: CASSPIAGKSSYNEQFF

J: TRBJ2-3
V: TRBV1
size: .
D: .
DNA: TGCACCAGCTCCGCCGCAGATACGCAGTATTTT
CDR3: CTSSAADTQYF

J: TRBJ1-3
V: TRBV7-9
size: .
D: .
DNA: TGTGCCAGCAGCTCTATGGACAGCTCTGGAAACACCATATATTTT
CDR3: CASSSMDSSGNTIYF

J: TRBJ2-7
V: TRBV6-1
size: .
D: TRBD2
DNA: TGTGCCAGCAGCCAGCGGAGCGGGAGCTCCTACGAGCAGTACTTC
CDR3: CASSQRSGSSYEQYF

J: TRBJ2-2
V: TRBV7-8
size: .
D: TRBD1
DNA: TGTGCCAGCACCAAAGGGACAGCCCGCGCCGGGGAGCTGTTTTTT
CDR3: CASTKGTARAGELFF

J: TRBJ2-7
V: TRBV7-8
size: .
D: .
DNA: TGTGCCAGCAGTCCCGACGGCGGAGGGGGCGAGCAGTACTTC
CDR3: CASSPDGGGGEQYF

J: TRBJ1-5
V: TRBV7-2
size: .
D: .
DNA: TGTGCCAGCAGCTCATGGGCAGACTATAGCAATCAGCCCCAGCATTTT
CDR3: CASSSWADYSNQPQHF

J: TRBJ2-7
V: TRBV28
size: .
D: .
DNA: TGTGCCAGCAGTTTACCAGGGCCCGAGCAGTACTTC
CDR3: CASSLPGPEQYF

J: TRBJ2-1
V: TRBV5-1
size: .
D: .
DNA: TGCGCCAGCAGCTCGATAATCCCAGGGGCCGATGAGCAGTTCTTC
CDR3: CASSSIIPGADEQFF

J: TRBJ2-2
V: TRBV7-3
size: .
D: .
DNA: TGTGCCAGCAGCTTAGTCAGAACCGGGGAGCTGTTTTTT
CDR3: CASSLVRTGELFF

J: TRBJ2-5
V: TRBV2
size: once
D: .
DNA: TGTGCCAGCAGTATTCGGACTGTGTACCAAGAGACCCAGTACTTC
CDR3: CASSIRTVYQETQYF

J: TRBJ2-1
V: TRBV19
size: once
D: .
DNA: TGTGCCAGTAGTATAGTCGTTAGGTCCCACAATGAGCAGTTCTTC
CDR3: CASSIVVRSHNEQFF

J: TRBJ2-7
V: TRBV29-1
size: .
D: TRBD1
DNA: TGCAGCGTTGAAGGGGACAGCGAGAGTTACGAGCAGTACTTC
CDR3: CSVEGDSESYEQYF

J: TRBJ2-3
V: TRBV6-1
size: .
D: .
DNA: TGTGCCAGCAGTGAGTCTACCGTGAGACCCTCTGCAGATACGCAGTATTTT
CDR3: CASSESTVRPSADTQYF

J: TRBJ1-4
V: TRBV27
size: .
D: .
DNA: TGTGCCAGCAGTTACCCCGGTGAAAAACTGTTTTTT
CDR3: CASSYPGEKLFF

J: TRBJ1-5
V: TRBV27
size: .
D: TRBD1
DNA: TGTGCCAGCAATCAGGGGGTAAGCAATCAGCCCCAGCATTTT
CDR3: CASNQGVSNQPQHF

J: TRBJ2-3
V: TRBV27
size: .
D: TRBD2
DNA: TGTGCCAGCAGTTTGTTGACTAGCGGAGATACGCAGTATTTT
CDR3: CASSLLTSGDTQYF

J: TRBJ1-1
V: TRBV28
size: once
D: .
DNA: TGTGCCAGCAGTTTGGGTGTAAGCACTGAAGCTTTCTTT
CDR3: CASSLGVSTEAFF

J: TRBJ2-1
V: TRBV12-5
size: .
D: TRBD2
DNA: TGTGCTAGTGCTCCCTCGGGGGGGGAGCAGTTCTTC
CDR3: CASAPSGGEQFF

J: TRBJ1-5
V: TRBV28
size: .
D: .
DNA: TGTGCCAGCAGTCCACGGACGATCAATCAGCCCCAGCATTTT
CDR3: CASSPRTINQPQHF

J: TRBJ2-7
V: TRBV29-1
size: .
D: TRBD2
DNA: TGCAGCGTTGAGTCTAGCGGGGAGGGATACGAGCAGTACTTC
CDR3: CSVESSGEGYEQYF

J: TRBJ2-4
V: TRBV7-9
size: .
D: .
DNA: TGTGCCAGCAGCTTAGTAGTCGAAAACATTCAGTACTTC
CDR3: CASSLVVENIQYF

J: TRBJ1-3
V: TRBV2
size: .
D: .
DNA: TGTGCCAGCGACACAGGTCTAGACGGGAACACCATATATTTT
CDR3: CASDTGLDGNTIYF

J: TRBJ1-1
V: TRBV4-1
size: .
D: .
DNA: TGCGCCAGCAGCCAGATTTCAGGGGATTCCGAAGCTTTCTTT
CDR3: CASSQISGDSEAFF

J: TRBJ2-7
V: TRBV28
size: .
D: .
DNA: TGTGCCAGCAGTTTATTGCAGGGCCCTACCTACGAGCAGTACTTC
CDR3: CASSLLQGPTYEQYF

J: TRBJ1-5
V: TRBV28
size: once
D: .
DNA: TGTGCCAGCAGTCGTCTGGGAAGCAATCAGCCCCAGCATTTT
CDR3: CASSRLGSNQPQHF

J: TRBJ2-1
V: TRBV29-1
size: .
D: .
DNA: TGCAGCGTTGAAAATCTGAGGGAGGCCCCGATTGAGCAGTTCTTC
CDR3: CSVENLREAPIEQFF

J: TRBJ1-1
V: TRBV5-1
size: .
D: TRBD1
DNA: TGCGCCAGCAGCTTGGGGACAGGGGGCGTTATGAACACTGAAGCTTTCTTT
CDR3: CASSLGTGGVMNTEAFF

J: TRBJ2-7
V: TRBV11-2
size: .
D: .
DNA: TGTGCCAGCAGCCCCCACTACTACGAGCAGTACTTC
CDR3: CASSPHYYEQYF

J: TRBJ2-1
V: TRBV7-8
size: .
D: TRBD1
DNA: TGTGCCAGCAGCTTAGAGCGGACAGGGGGCTATGAGCAGTTCTTC
CDR3: CASSLERTGGYEQFF

J: TRBJ2-7
V: TRBV28
size: .
D: .
DNA: TGTGCCAGCAGTTTAGGTCTGCAGCAGTACTTC
CDR3: CASSLGLQQYF

J: TRBJ2-1
V: TRBV6-5
size: .
D: .
DNA: TGTGCCAGCAGTTACAGTACAGGGTCGAACAATGAGCAGTTCTTC
CDR3: CASSYSTGSNNEQFF

J: TRBJ2-1
V: TRBV12-5
size: .
D: .
DNA: TGTGCTAGTGGGGTCCTAGAGAACAATGAGCAGTTCTTC
CDR3: CASGVLENNEQFF